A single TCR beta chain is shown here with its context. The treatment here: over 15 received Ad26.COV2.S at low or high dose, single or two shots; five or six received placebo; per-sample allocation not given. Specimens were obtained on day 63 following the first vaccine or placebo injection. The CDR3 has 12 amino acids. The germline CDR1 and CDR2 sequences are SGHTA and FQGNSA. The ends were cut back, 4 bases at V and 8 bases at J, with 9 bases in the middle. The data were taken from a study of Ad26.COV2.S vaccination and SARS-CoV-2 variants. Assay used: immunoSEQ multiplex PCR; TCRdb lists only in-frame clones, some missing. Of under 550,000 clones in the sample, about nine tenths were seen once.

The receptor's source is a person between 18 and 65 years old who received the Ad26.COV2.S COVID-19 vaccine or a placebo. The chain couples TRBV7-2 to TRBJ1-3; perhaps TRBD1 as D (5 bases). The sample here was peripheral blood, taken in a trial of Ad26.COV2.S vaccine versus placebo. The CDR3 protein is CASSSPGDTIYF. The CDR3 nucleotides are TGTGCCAGCAGCTCCCCGGGGGACACCATATATTTT. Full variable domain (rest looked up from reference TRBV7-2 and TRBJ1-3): GAGVSQSPSNKVTEKGKDVELRCDPISGHTALYWYRQSLGQGLEFLIYFQGNSAPDKSGLPSDRFSAERTGGSVSTLTIQRTQQEDSAVYLCASSSPGDTIYFGEGSWLTVV.